The T cell receptor beta chain described here comes from a study of T cell responses to AZD1222 COVID-19 vaccine. Whole-study results and caveats: Just a handful of AZD1222 recipients tested seropositive at baseline. The donors showed a predominance of white British ancestry and of females, with possible underestimation of clonal diversity. Scientists sampled the repertoires only once the peak T cell response had passed. Along spike, vaccine-associated CD4 TCRs were found throughout, with dominance at 160-218 and 743-854.

Only in-frame clones appear in the TCRdb table, and some are missing; sequencing was by immunoSEQ multiplex PCR. The table has 150,000 to 200,000 clones, approximately 90% seen once. As concerns this clone: Its antigen is unidentified.

The source is an adult in good health. This sample comprised peripheral blood, obtained on day 0 of AZD1222 vaccination.

The CDR3 reads CASSKGENYGYTF. The DNA for the CDR3 is TGTGCCAGCAGCAAGGGGGAAAACTATGGCTACACCTTC. The genes are TRBV5-4 and TRBJ1-2; D possibly corresponds to TRBD1 (6 bases). Trimming cost V 4 bases and J 2 bases, with 9 bases left between them. The CDR3 length is 13 residues. Germline V gene data show CDR1 as SGHNT and CDR2 as YYREEE (reference sequence).